The 11 T cell receptor beta chains in this list originate from one sample, sequenced in a study of quantifying T cell responses using KT2 cells. Study summary: RNA was reverse transcribed with TCR alpha and beta constant-region primers.

The cDNA 3' end received a ligated oligonucleotide with a UMI. First-round PCR used 4 cycles and beta primers RC1.1 and RC1.2 covering TRBC1 and TRBC2. Via MiXCR, TCRdb re-called the UMI-ligation and nested PCR reads, giving one row per CDR3 protein. In the table there are tens of thousands of distinct CDR3 sequences, less than 7.5% of which are singletons. The specimen was PBMCs spiked with cells of the T cell clone KT2. These receptors originate from a human donor.

This clonotype was seen many times. The chain joins TRBV6-1 to TRBJ2-4; maybe TRBD1 (5 bases). The CDR3 runs to 13 residues. V was trimmed by 6 bases and J by 1 base, leaving 7 bases between them. The V gene's germline CDR1 is MNHNS and CDR2 SASEGT. The CDR3 region has the DNA TGTGCCAGCAGAGGGGTTGCCAAAAACATTCAGTACTTC. It specifies CASRGVAKNIQYF.

This clonotype showed up many times. The V and J genes are TRBV18 and TRBJ2-5; 7 bases are shared with TRBD2. The germline V gene encodes CDR1 KGHSH and CDR2 LQKENI. J was trimmed by 4 bases and V by 3 bases; bases with no gene match: 8. This CDR3 comprises 15 residues. In DNA, the CDR3 is TGTGCCAGCTCACCCGGGGAGGGAGTTCCAGAGACCCAGTACTTC. It encodes CASSPGEGVPETQYF.

The V call is TRBV5-1, the J call TRBJ2-1; D is perhaps TRBD2 (5 bases). The CDR3 length is 14 residues. Germline assignment: CDR1 SGHRS and CDR2 YFSETQ. The V and J ends lost 5 bases and 0 bases respectively, with 9 bases between them. The CDR3 spells CASSRDSSYNEQFF. The DNA for the CDR3 is TGCGCCAGCAGTCGGGATAGCTCCTACAATGAGCAGTTCTTC. Full variable domain (missing parts from reference TRBV5-1 and TRBJ2-1): KAGVTQTPRYLIKTRGQQVTLSCSPISGHRSVSWYQQTPGQGLQFLFEYFSETQRNKGNFPGRFSGRQFSNSRSEMNVSTLELGDSALYLCASSRDSSYNEQFFGPGTRLTVL.

This clonotype is deemed medium-sized. The CDR3 protein is CSAKGDWDTEAFF. DNA of the CDR3: TGCAGTGCTAAGGGGGATTGGGACACTGAAGCTTTCTTT. V and J are TRBV20-1 and TRBJ1-1, with a weak D call TRBD1 (6 bases). The germline V and J ends were trimmed by 4 bases and 3 bases, with 12 bases remaining between them. Germline V gives CDR1 DFQATT, CDR2 SNEGSKA (reference sequence). The CDR3 contains 13 residues.

This clonotype was detected only a few times. The CDR3, as DNA: TGTGCCAGCAGACCGGGGGTCCCCCCTTACGAGCAGTACTTC. This gives the protein CASRPGVPPYEQYF. This rearrangement joins TRBV2 to TRBJ2-7; tentatively, D is TRBD2 (6 bases). CDR1 and CDR2 (germline): SNHLY, FYNNEI. Deletions cut 6 bases from V and 4 bases from J, with 16 bases between. The CDR3 consists of 14 residues.

This chain connects TRBV30 to TRBJ1-1, with a tentative D call TRBD1 (6 bases). Per germline, CDR1 GTSNPN and CDR2 SVGIG (reference sequence). Trimming cost V 0 bases and J 4 bases, with 12 bases left between them. CDR3 size: 14 residues. In DNA form, the CDR3 reads TGTGCCTGGAGTGTGAGTCAGGGGACCACTGAAGCTTTCTTT. This sequence encodes CAWSVSQGTTEAFF.

This clonotype was seen many times. The genes are TRBV6-5 and TRBJ1-2, with no clear D. From germline, CDR1 is MNHEY and CDR2 SVGAGI. The CDR3 is 11 amino acids. V was trimmed by 11 bases and J by 7 bases, leaving 14 bases between them. The CDR3 loop is CAAAGSSGYTF. The CDR3 nucleotides read TGTGCCGCAGCAGGATCGAGTGGCTACACCTTC.

There are a few counts of this clonotype. The chain joins TRBV7-2 to TRBJ2-6; 8 nucleotides line up with TRBD1. CDR1 is SGHTA and CDR2 is FQGNSA in the germline V gene. V dropped 2 bases and J dropped 2; count of bases not matched to a gene: 14. CDR3 length: 20 residues. The CDR3 sequence: CASSLSRQGRPRAGANVLTF. CDR3 nucleotides: TGTGCCAGCAGCTTATCGCGACAGGGGAGGCCTAGGGCTGGGGCCAACGTCCTGACTTTC.

CDR3 nucleotides: TGCGCCAGCAGCCAAGTGCACGGGGGGGGCTATGGCTACACCTTC. Residues: CASSQVHGGGYGYTF. The V and J genes are TRBV4-1 and TRBJ1-2; D is perhaps TRBD1 (5 bases). This CDR3 contains 15 residues. V shed 1 base and J shed 4 bases, with 13 bases lying between them. In germline, CDR1 is MGHRA, CDR2 YSYEKL.

This clonotype was seen more than once but under ten times. V usage is TRBV12-3 or TRBV12-4 and J usage is TRBJ2-5; a possible D gene is TRBD2 (5 bases). The CDR3 spans 12 residues. V was clipped by 8 bases and J by 0 bases, with 7 bases between them. The CDR3, as DNA: TGTGCCAGCGGACTTAACCAAGAGACCCAGTACTTC. Translated, it gives CASGLNQETQYF.

There are many counts of this clonotype. The genes are TRBV19 and TRBJ1-1; D uncertain. This CDR3 has 14 residues. Trimming left V 1 base short and J 0 bases short, with 6 bases between. Germline loops: CDR1 LNHDA, CDR2 SQIVND (reference sequence). DNA for the CDR3: TGTGCCAGTAGTATAGTGCCTATGAACACTGAAGCTTTCTTT. Translation: CASSIVPMNTEAFF.